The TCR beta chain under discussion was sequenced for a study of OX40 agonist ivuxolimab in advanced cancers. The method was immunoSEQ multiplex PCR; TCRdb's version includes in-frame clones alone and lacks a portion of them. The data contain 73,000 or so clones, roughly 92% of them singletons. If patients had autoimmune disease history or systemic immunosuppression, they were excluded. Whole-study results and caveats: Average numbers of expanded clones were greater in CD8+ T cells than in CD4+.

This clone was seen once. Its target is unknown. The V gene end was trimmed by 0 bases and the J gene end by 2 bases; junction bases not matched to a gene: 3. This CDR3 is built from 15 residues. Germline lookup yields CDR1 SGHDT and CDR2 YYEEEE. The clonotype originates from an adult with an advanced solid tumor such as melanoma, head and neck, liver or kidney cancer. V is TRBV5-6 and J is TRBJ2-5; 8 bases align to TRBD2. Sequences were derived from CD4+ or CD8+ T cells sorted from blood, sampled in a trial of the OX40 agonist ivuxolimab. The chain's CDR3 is CASSLVASGQETQYF. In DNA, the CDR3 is TGTGCCAGCAGCTTGGTGGCTAGCGGGCAAGAGACCCAGTACTTC.